This is a list of T cell receptor beta chains from one sample in a study of T-cell memory formation after mild COVID-19. One entry per CDR3 protein, called by TCRdb with MiXCR from the 5' RACE reads. The profile shows 500,000 to 550,000 distinct CDR3 sequences, about a fifth of them singletons. Sequenced: PBMCs or a T cell subset sorted from them (not recorded which). These receptors all come from an adult woman who had mild COVID-19 (a few samples of this study predate the infection). Cell type and time point are not known. CDR3s leave out the opening cysteine and the closing phenylalanine or tryptophan. Fields, in order: V gene, J gene, CDR3 protein.

v_call: TRBV7-9; j_call: TRBJ2-1; cdr3_aa: ASSLRAGNEQF
v_call: TRBV12-3/TRBV12-4; j_call: TRBJ2-2; cdr3_aa: ASLGLGELF
v_call: TRBV7-8; j_call: TRBJ2-3; cdr3_aa: ASSLASGSSTDTQY
v_call: TRBV6-2/TRBV6-3; j_call: TRBJ1-5; cdr3_aa: ASSYRGRRQGASQPQH
v_call: TRBV2; j_call: TRBJ2-7; cdr3_aa: ASTLPRGLAGIEGSYEQY
v_call: TRBV19; j_call: TRBJ1-6; cdr3_aa: ASSIGTLGNSPLH
v_call: TRBV6-6; j_call: TRBJ1-5; cdr3_aa: ASSYSYEGNQPQH
v_call: TRBV6-6; j_call: TRBJ2-5; cdr3_aa: ASSFHLGSSGGETQY
v_call: TRBV2; j_call: TRBJ2-2; cdr3_aa: ASSEEAGVITGELF
v_call: TRBV5-1; j_call: TRBJ1-2; cdr3_aa: ASSPPAETGLGYGYT
v_call: TRBV20-1; j_call: TRBJ2-3; cdr3_aa: SARAIPSRDTQY
v_call: TRBV5-1; j_call: TRBJ2-5; cdr3_aa: ASSLEVPPGETQY
v_call: TRBV2; j_call: TRBJ2-1; cdr3_aa: ASSVPGHHSYNEQF
v_call: TRBV6-4; j_call: TRBJ2-3; cdr3_aa: ASSDSWGQGADTQY
v_call: TRBV5-1; j_call: TRBJ1-2; cdr3_aa: ASSLADRQYGYT
v_call: TRBV24-1; j_call: TRBJ2-4; cdr3_aa: ATSDPGHGDIQY
v_call: TRBV9; j_call: TRBJ2-3; cdr3_aa: AKGGTQY
v_call: TRBV2; j_call: TRBJ2-2; cdr3_aa: ASSGSGTLNTGELF
v_call: TRBV6-5; j_call: TRBJ2-1; cdr3_aa: ASSSGQGSLTEQF
v_call: TRBV5-1; j_call: TRBJ1-1; cdr3_aa: ASSLVGGVYTEAF
v_call: TRBV7-9; j_call: TRBJ2-5; cdr3_aa: ASSLRRGGEETQY
v_call: TRBV4-1; j_call: TRBJ2-7; cdr3_aa: ASSHPASYEQY
v_call: TRBV25-1; j_call: TRBJ2-7; cdr3_aa: ASSDWNGRGYEQY
v_call: TRBV6-4; j_call: TRBJ2-7; cdr3_aa: ASSDTGLFTTTRQY
v_call: TRBV9; j_call: TRBJ2-1; cdr3_aa: ASSVAFVTSGRAEQF
v_call: TRBV10-3; j_call: TRBJ2-1; cdr3_aa: AIGVAVDNEQF
v_call: TRBV7-6; j_call: TRBJ1-1; cdr3_aa: ASSRGQGAWSEVDTEAF
v_call: TRBV7-6; j_call: TRBJ2-3; cdr3_aa: ASSESGSTDTQY
v_call: TRBV7-9; j_call: TRBJ2-2; cdr3_aa: ASTGPTGELF
v_call: TRBV7-8; j_call: TRBJ1-5; cdr3_aa: ASTKWGTENQPQH
v_call: TRBV24-1; j_call: TRBJ2-7; cdr3_aa: ATSDSMTESSTYEQY
v_call: TRBV20-1; j_call: TRBJ2-3; cdr3_aa: SAVNSRGTDTQY
v_call: TRBV30; j_call: TRBJ2-7; cdr3_aa: AWGTGEPFYEQY
v_call: TRBV7-8; j_call: -; cdr3_aa: ASSLAPLLAGGVDTQH
v_call: TRBV30; j_call: TRBJ1-5; cdr3_aa: AWSRDREDQPQH
v_call: TRBV6-4; j_call: TRBJ2-1; cdr3_aa: ASSVGVGEQF
v_call: TRBV9; j_call: TRBJ2-7; cdr3_aa: ASSPDLRGAYEQY
v_call: TRBV20-1; j_call: TRBJ2-1; cdr3_aa: SARDRSYNEQF
v_call: TRBV7-8; j_call: TRBJ2-7; cdr3_aa: ASSLGSGEISYEQY
v_call: TRBV27; j_call: TRBJ1-1; cdr3_aa: ASRMGRRTGEAF
v_call: TRBV24-1; j_call: TRBJ2-1; cdr3_aa: ATSDRLAGGHNEQF
v_call: TRBV7-2; j_call: TRBJ2-1; cdr3_aa: ASSGPGTGAYNEQF
v_call: TRBV7-2; j_call: TRBJ2-3; cdr3_aa: ASSSGTSGRSY
v_call: TRBV9; j_call: TRBJ2-7; cdr3_aa: ASSVAWGLIYEQY
v_call: TRBV11-3; j_call: TRBJ1-1; cdr3_aa: ASSLATGMFGNTEAF
v_call: TRBV5-6; j_call: TRBJ1-5; cdr3_aa: ASSIQDQPQH
v_call: TRBV2; j_call: TRBJ2-5; cdr3_aa: ASSVLAGGQQTQY
v_call: TRBV12-3/TRBV12-4; j_call: TRBJ2-7; cdr3_aa: ASRKGQVTSYEQY
v_call: TRBV19; j_call: TRBJ2-7; cdr3_aa: ASSALAGGEQY
v_call: TRBV20-1; j_call: TRBJ2-7; cdr3_aa: SAKQGGTVAYEQY
v_call: TRBV29-1; j_call: TRBJ2-7; cdr3_aa: SVASKSVSYEQY
v_call: TRBV5-1; j_call: TRBJ1-1; cdr3_aa: ASSLDGYTEAF